This entry lists 14 T cell receptor beta chains sequenced from one sample in a study of OX40 agonist ivuxolimab in advanced cancers. Some clones are missing from TCRdb's copy, which holds only in-frame ones; the method was immunoSEQ multiplex PCR. The sample consists of some 80,000 clones, around four fifths of them appearing once. Specimen: CD4+ or CD8+ T cells sorted from blood, collected in a trial of the OX40 agonist ivuxolimab. The receptors stem from an adult with an advanced solid tumor such as melanoma, head and neck, liver or kidney cancer.

The chain is built from TRBV6-1 and TRBJ1-2; 9 bases line up with TRBD1. The CDR3 runs to 13 residues. Trimming cost V 6 bases and J 4 bases; bases outside gene matches: 3. CDR1 and CDR2 (germline): MNHNS, SASEGT. CDR3 loop: CASRTGGLYGYTF. CDR3 coding DNA: TGTGCCAGCAGGACAGGGGGGCTCTATGGCTACACCTTC.

The J gene is TRBJ2-7, the V gene TRBV27; a weak D match, TRBD1 (6 bases). From germline, CDR1 is MNHEY and CDR2 SMNVEV (reference sequence). Trimming removed 4 bases from V and 6 bases from J, with 13 bases in between. This CDR3 has 13 residues. CDR3 loop: CASSWGPGFEQYF. In nucleotides, the CDR3 is TGTGCCAGCAGTTGGGGGCCGGGGTTCGAGCAGTACTTC.

The chain links TRBV30 to TRBJ1-4; D is ambiguous. Germline V gene sequence: CDR1 GTSNPN, CDR2 SVGIG (reference sequence). Between the trimmed V and J ends, which lost 7 bases and 5 bases, there was a span of 14 bases. This CDR3 comprises 13 residues. DNA for the CDR3: TGTGCCTTCACGAGGCGGATCAATGAAAAACTGTTTTTT. This codes for CAFTRRINEKLFF.

J is TRBJ2-1 and V is TRBV5-4; TRBD2 agrees at 14 bases. CDR1 is SGHNT, CDR2 YYREEE, per germline (reference sequence). The CDR3 is made up of 15 amino acids. J gave up 6 bases and V 5 bases, and 4 bases lay outside the gene matches. As DNA, the CDR3 is TGTGCCAGCAGAGCCGGGACTAGCGGGAGCAATGAGCAGTTCTTC. Translated, it gives CASRAGTSGSNEQFF.

The chain joins TRBV7-9 to TRBJ2-1; perhaps TRBD2 as D (5 bases). Per the germline V gene, CDR1 is SEHNR and CDR2 is FQNEAQ (reference sequence). The V gene lost 2 bases and the J gene lost 8 bases, with 19 bases spanning the gap. The CDR3 is made up of 16 amino acids. The DNA for the CDR3 is TGTGCCAGCAGCTTACTGGTCGGGAAAAGTAGACATGAGCAGTTCTTC. Translation gives CASSLLVGKSRHEQFF.

This rearrangement joins TRBV14 to TRBJ2-3; 7 bases align to TRBD2. V lost 0 bases to trimming and J lost 7 bases; unmatched junction nucleotides: 16. Germline assignment: CDR1 SGHDN and CDR2 FVKESK. The CDR3 length is 18 residues. The CDR3 bases are TGTGCCAGCAGCCAAGATACACCCAGCGGGATGTTTGCATATACGCAGTATTTT. As protein: CASSQDTPSGMFAYTQYF.

The J gene is TRBJ2-3, the V gene TRBV7-9; 8 positions match TRBD1. With V trimmed by 5 bases and J by 3 bases, 10 bases remained unmatched. Per germline, CDR1 SEHNR and CDR2 FQNEAQ (reference sequence). CDR3 size: 16 residues. This chain's CDR3 is CASSDPGQVGTDTQYF. In DNA, the CDR3 is TGTGCCAGCAGCGACCCGGGACAGGTGGGGACAGATACGCAGTATTTT.

This chain links TRBV4-3 with TRBJ2-4, with 7 bases that match TRBD1. The CDR3 spans 20 residues. The germline gives CDR1 LGHNA, CDR2 YSLEER. Trimming at V came to 0 bases and at J to 3 bases, leaving 17 bases not matched to a gene. The CDR3 sequence: CASSQEAVKGANVGKNIQYF. DNA of the CDR3: TGCGCCAGCAGCCAAGAGGCAGTTAAGGGGGCGAATGTTGGCAAAAACATTCAGTACTTC.

This clone was counted between two and nine times. This chain links TRBV10-1 with TRBJ2-6, with 10 bases that match TRBD1. The CDR3 extends over 20 amino acids. CDR1 and CDR2 (germline): WNHNN, SYGVQD (reference sequence). V shed 2 bases, J shed 2 bases, and the junction held 12 bases outside the gene matches. The CDR3 loop reads CASSEGTGDLLATGANVLTF. In DNA form, the CDR3 reads TGCGCCAGCAGTGAGGGGACAGGGGATTTACTAGCTACTGGGGCCAACGTCCTGACTTTC.

The V and J genes are TRBV7-7 and TRBJ2-1; tentatively, D is TRBD1 or TRBD2 (5 bases each). The germline V gene encodes CDR1 SSHAT and CDR2 FNYEAQ (reference sequence). The CDR3 is 13 amino acids. Between the trimmed V and J ends, which lost 1 base and 9 bases, there was a span of 10 bases. The CDR3 protein is CASSLVEGTEQFF. CDR3 bases: TGTGCCAGCAGCTTAGTTGAAGGGACTGAGCAGTTCTTC.

The V and J genes are TRBV5-4 and TRBJ2-1; 9 bases are shared with TRBD2. The CDR3 loop spans 15 amino acids. Germline CDR1 SGHNT, CDR2 YYREEE (reference sequence). V was clipped by 4 bases and J by 5 bases; unmatched bases: 7. The CDR3 DNA follows: TGTGCCAGCAGCCCGGGACTAGCCAGGGACAATGAGCAGTTCTTC. This encodes CASSPGLARDNEQFF.

J is TRBJ2-5 and V is TRBV5-1; D possibly matches TRBD1 or TRBD2 (7 bases each). Germline CDR1 and CDR2: SGHRS and YFSETQ. This CDR3 comprises 16 residues. Trimming shortened V by 4 bases and J by 4 bases, and 20 bases separated the two germline ends. The CDR3 bases are TGCGCCAGCAGCACCTTACTCAGGGGGGGGAGAGAGACCCAGTACTTC. Translated, it gives CASSTLLRGGRETQYF.

This clone was detected only a few times. The J gene is TRBJ1-5, the V gene TRBV4-1; D is undetermined. The CDR3 contains 16 residues. CDR1 is MGHRA, CDR2 YSYEKL, per germline. The ends were cut back, 1 base at V and 1 base at J, with 11 bases in the middle. Written as DNA, the CDR3 is TGCGCCAGCAGCCAAGTATTGACCGTCAGCAATCAGCCCCAGCATTTT. Its protein product is CASSQVLTVSNQPQHF.

This clone came up once. The CDR3 DNA reads TGTGCCAGCAGCTTGTCGGTTAACCCAGATACGCAGTATTTT. Protein sequence: CASSLSVNPDTQYF. The V gene is TRBV5-4, the J gene TRBJ2-3; no clear D gene. CDR1 and CDR2 from the germline V gene are SGHNT and YYREEE (reference sequence). Between the trimmed V and J ends, which lost 1 base and 4 bases, there was a span of 10 bases. CDR3 length: 14 residues.